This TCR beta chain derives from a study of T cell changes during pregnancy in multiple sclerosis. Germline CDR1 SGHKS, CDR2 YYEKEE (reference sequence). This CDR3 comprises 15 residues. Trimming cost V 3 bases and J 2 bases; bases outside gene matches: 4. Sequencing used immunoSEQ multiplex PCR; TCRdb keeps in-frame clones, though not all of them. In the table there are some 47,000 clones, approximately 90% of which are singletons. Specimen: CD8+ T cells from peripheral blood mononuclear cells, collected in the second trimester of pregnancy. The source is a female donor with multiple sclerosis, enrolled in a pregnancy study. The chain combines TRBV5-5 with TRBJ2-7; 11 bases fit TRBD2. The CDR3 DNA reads TGTGCCAGCAGCTCGCGACTAGCGGGACCCTACGAGCAGTACTTC. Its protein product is CASSSRLAGPYEQYF.